The rows below give T cell receptor beta chains drawn from one sample of a study of spatial heterogeneity in lung cancer. TCRdb redid the calling of the 5' RACE reads with MiXCR, one entry per CDR3 protein. The sample records around 10,000 distinct CDR3 sequences, over 20% being singletons. Source: PBMCs, taken at follow-up. These receptors were obtained from a male donor with early-stage non-small cell lung cancer. CDR3s include the opening cysteine and the closing phenylalanine or tryptophan. Each record gives: J gene, clone size, V gene, D gene, CDR3 protein, CDR3 DNA. A D gene is named only where the DNA matches it firmly. Rows may omit the clone size; those that give it use once, few, many or a size class.

j_gene: TRBJ2-7; abundance: NA; v_gene: TRBV4-1; d_gene: TRBD2; CDR3aa: CASSQDAGAYEQYF; CDR3nt: TGCGCCAGCAGCCAAGACGCGGGGGCCTACGAGCAGTACTTC
j_gene: TRBJ2-5; abundance: many; v_gene: TRBV5-1; d_gene: TRBD1; CDR3aa: CASSLQGARETQYF; CDR3nt: TGCGCCAGCAGCTTACAGGGGGCTAGGGAGACCCAGTACTTC
j_gene: TRBJ2-7; abundance: once; v_gene: TRBV5-1; d_gene: NA; CDR3aa: CASSFNAISYEQYF; CDR3nt: TGCGCCAGCAGCTTTAACGCAATCTCCTACGAGCAGTACTTC
j_gene: TRBJ2-1; abundance: many; v_gene: TRBV24-1; d_gene: TRBD2; CDR3aa: CATRPTSGRDNEQFF; CDR3nt: TGTGCCACCCGACCGACTAGCGGGAGGGACAATGAGCAGTTCTTC
j_gene: TRBJ1-1; abundance: NA; v_gene: TRBV7-2; d_gene: NA; CDR3aa: CASGGMNTEAFF; CDR3nt: TGTGCCAGCGGTGGAATGAACACTGAAGCTTTCTTT
j_gene: TRBJ1-1; abundance: few; v_gene: TRBV28; d_gene: NA; CDR3aa: CASSSLPRNTEAFF; CDR3nt: TGTGCCAGCAGTTCGTTACCCCGGAACACTGAAGCTTTCTTT
j_gene: TRBJ2-2; abundance: few; v_gene: TRBV9; d_gene: TRBD2; CDR3aa: CASSPRLAGAPTNTGELFF; CDR3nt: TGTGCCAGCAGCCCTAGACTAGCGGGGGCCCCTACGAACACCGGGGAGCTGTTTTTT
j_gene: TRBJ1-3; abundance: medium-sized; v_gene: TRBV7-2; d_gene: NA; CDR3aa: CASSLYSSAGSGNTIYF; CDR3nt: TGTGCCAGCAGCTTATACTCTTCGGCGGGCTCTGGAAACACCATATATTTT
j_gene: TRBJ2-4; abundance: NA; v_gene: TRBV5-1; d_gene: NA; CDR3aa: CASAQGTQGNIQYF; CDR3nt: TGCGCCAGCGCCCAGGGTACCCAGGGAAACATTCAGTACTTC
j_gene: TRBJ1-1; abundance: few; v_gene: TRBV27; d_gene: NA; CDR3aa: CATNSGGREAFF; CDR3nt: TGTGCGACAAATAGCGGGGGCAGGGAAGCTTTCTTT
j_gene: TRBJ2-3; abundance: few; v_gene: TRBV7-2; d_gene: TRBD2; CDR3aa: CASSLGLLAGLDTQYF; CDR3nt: TGTGCCAGCAGCTTAGGGCTTTTAGCGGGCCTGGATACGCAGTATTTT
j_gene: TRBJ2-7; abundance: many; v_gene: TRBV10-3; d_gene: NA; CDR3aa: CAISAPGTPSQQYF; CDR3nt: TGTGCCATCAGTGCACCCGGGACACCATCTCAGCAGTACTTC
j_gene: TRBJ1-2; abundance: NA; v_gene: TRBV18; d_gene: NA; CDR3aa: CASSPPAGTNYGYTF; CDR3nt: TGTGCCAGCTCACCACCGGCAGGAACTAACTATGGCTACACCTTC
j_gene: TRBJ2-3; abundance: many; v_gene: TRBV6-6; d_gene: NA; CDR3aa: CASSSPLSALPDTQYF; CDR3nt: TGTGCCAGCAGTTCCCCGCTCAGCGCTTTACCAGATACGCAGTATTTT
j_gene: TRBJ2-5; abundance: many; v_gene: TRBV5-5; d_gene: NA; CDR3aa: CASSLDRQETQYF; CDR3nt: TGTGCCAGCAGCTTGGACAGGCAAGAGACCCAGTACTTC
j_gene: TRBJ2-6; abundance: many; v_gene: TRBV28; d_gene: NA; CDR3aa: CASSPWGVRDGSSGANVLTF; CDR3nt: TGTGCCAGCAGCCCTTGGGGCGTCCGGGACGGTAGCTCTGGGGCCAACGTCCTGACTTTC
j_gene: TRBJ2-3; abundance: medium-sized; v_gene: TRBV7-2; d_gene: NA; CDR3aa: CASTRGGSGTDTQYF; CDR3nt: TGTGCCAGCACTCGGGGTGGTAGCGGCACAGATACGCAGTATTTT
j_gene: TRBJ2-5; abundance: many; v_gene: TRBV27; d_gene: TRBD2; CDR3aa: CASSPTWDYLQETQYF; CDR3nt: TGTGCCAGCAGTCCCACCTGGGACTACCTCCAAGAGACCCAGTACTTC
j_gene: TRBJ2-7; abundance: many; v_gene: TRBV5-1; d_gene: NA; CDR3aa: CASSPDPHPGEYEQYF; CDR3nt: TGCGCCAGCAGTCCCGATCCTCACCCGGGGGAGTACGAGCAGTACTTC
j_gene: TRBJ1-2; abundance: few; v_gene: TRBV30; d_gene: NA; CDR3aa: CAWAGPPHYGYTF; CDR3nt: TGTGCCTGGGCGGGACCCCCCCACTATGGCTACACCTTC
j_gene: TRBJ2-3; abundance: medium-sized; v_gene: TRBV28; d_gene: TRBD2; CDR3aa: CASSWRGDSTDTQYF; CDR3nt: TGTGCCAGCTCTTGGCGGGGGGATAGCACAGATACGCAGTATTTT
j_gene: TRBJ2-2; abundance: many; v_gene: TRBV4-2; d_gene: TRBD2; CDR3aa: CASSPGLAGSTGELFF; CDR3nt: TGTGCCAGCAGCCCAGGACTAGCGGGAAGCACCGGGGAGCTGTTTTTT
j_gene: TRBJ2-5; abundance: few; v_gene: TRBV25-1; d_gene: TRBD2; CDR3aa: CASSPTSAQETQYF; CDR3nt: TGTGCCAGCAGTCCCACTAGCGCCCAGGAGACCCAGTACTTC
j_gene: TRBJ2-1; abundance: many; v_gene: TRBV5-1; d_gene: TRBD1; CDR3aa: CASSLAGDRGNEQFF; CDR3nt: TGCGCCAGCAGCCTCGCAGGGGACAGGGGCAATGAGCAGTTCTTC
j_gene: TRBJ2-3; abundance: many; v_gene: TRBV11-2; d_gene: NA; CDR3aa: CASSLARGLTDTQYF; CDR3nt: TGTGCCAGCAGCTTAGCTAGGGGTCTGACAGATACGCAGTATTTT
j_gene: TRBJ2-1; abundance: NA; v_gene: TRBV5-4; d_gene: TRBD2; CDR3aa: CASFPGLAAGEEQFF; CDR3nt: TGTGCCAGCTTCCCAGGGCTAGCGGCGGGGGAGGAGCAGTTCTTC
j_gene: TRBJ2-3; abundance: medium-sized; v_gene: TRBV7-6; d_gene: TRBD2; CDR3aa: CASSPGGGSSTQYF; CDR3nt: TGTGCCAGCAGCCCCGGCGGGGGGAGTAGTACGCAGTATTTT
j_gene: TRBJ2-4; abundance: many; v_gene: TRBV27; d_gene: NA; CDR3aa: CASSTSGAHLYF; CDR3nt: TGTGCCAGCAGTACGTCCGGGGCCCACCTGTACTTC
j_gene: TRBJ2-5; abundance: NA; v_gene: TRBV7-2; d_gene: TRBD2; CDR3aa: CASGRGTQETQYF; CDR3nt: TGTGCCAGCGGGCGGGGGACCCAAGAGACCCAGTACTTC
j_gene: TRBJ2-3; abundance: NA; v_gene: TRBV24-1; d_gene: NA; CDR3aa: CVTSKAGVTDTQYF; CDR3nt: TGTGTCACCAGCAAGGCAGGGGTCACAGATACGCAGTATTTT
j_gene: TRBJ2-5; abundance: medium-sized; v_gene: TRBV27; d_gene: NA; CDR3aa: CASRHGKARQETQYF; CDR3nt: TGTGCCAGCAGACATGGGAAGGCAAGGCAAGAGACCCAGTACTTC
j_gene: TRBJ1-6; abundance: NA; v_gene: TRBV4-1; d_gene: TRBD1; CDR3aa: CASSHYDRVDSPLHF; CDR3nt: TGCGCCAGCAGCCACTATGACAGGGTGGATTCACCCCTCCACTTT
j_gene: TRBJ1-1; abundance: NA; v_gene: TRBV7-2; d_gene: NA; CDR3aa: CASSLVGIRGGYEAFF; CDR3nt: TGTGCCAGCAGCCTAGTGGGTATCAGAGGCGGGTATGAAGCTTTCTTT
j_gene: TRBJ1-6; abundance: many; v_gene: TRBV7-9; d_gene: TRBD1; CDR3aa: CASTGTGDNSPLHF; CDR3nt: TGTGCCAGCACCGGGACAGGAGATAATTCACCCCTCCACTTT
j_gene: TRBJ1-5; abundance: many; v_gene: TRBV27; d_gene: TRBD1; CDR3aa: CASSGTGDQPQHF; CDR3nt: TGTGCCAGCAGCGGGACAGGTGATCAGCCCCAGCATTTT
j_gene: TRBJ2-7; abundance: many; v_gene: TRBV29-1; d_gene: NA; CDR3aa: CSVRTGYEQYF; CDR3nt: TGCAGCGTCCGTACAGGTTACGAGCAGTACTTC
j_gene: TRBJ2-5; abundance: medium-sized; v_gene: TRBV5-5; d_gene: TRBD1; CDR3aa: CASSTGTVQETQYF; CDR3nt: TGTGCCAGCAGCACCGGGACAGTACAAGAGACCCAGTACTTC
j_gene: TRBJ2-1; abundance: NA; v_gene: TRBV5-5; d_gene: NA; CDR3aa: CASSHRVRDDEQFF; CDR3nt: TGTGCCAGCAGCCATCGGGTTAGAGACGATGAGCAGTTCTTC
j_gene: TRBJ2-6; abundance: many; v_gene: TRBV4-2; d_gene: NA; CDR3aa: CASSQGQAHSGANVLTF; CDR3nt: TGTGCCAGCAGCCAAGGACAGGCGCACTCTGGGGCCAACGTCCTGACTTTC
j_gene: TRBJ2-1; abundance: NA; v_gene: TRBV27; d_gene: TRBD2; CDR3aa: CASSLADSYNEQFF; CDR3nt: TGTGCCAGCAGTCTAGCGGACTCCTACAATGAGCAGTTCTTC
j_gene: TRBJ2-1; abundance: medium-sized; v_gene: TRBV14; d_gene: NA; CDR3aa: CASSPFSGQVFYNEQFF; CDR3nt: TGTGCCAGCAGCCCATTTTCGGGGCAGGTGTTCTACAATGAGCAGTTCTTC
j_gene: TRBJ1-3; abundance: many; v_gene: TRBV4-3; d_gene: NA; CDR3aa: CASSLERGNTIYF; CDR3nt: TGCGCCAGCAGCCTTGAAAGGGGAAACACCATATATTTT
j_gene: TRBJ2-7; abundance: many; v_gene: TRBV6-1; d_gene: NA; CDR3aa: CASRPGAVYEQYF; CDR3nt: TGTGCCAGCAGACCCGGGGCAGTCTACGAGCAGTACTTC
j_gene: TRBJ2-3; abundance: many; v_gene: TRBV7-9; d_gene: NA; CDR3aa: CASSLVAINSDTQYF; CDR3nt: TGTGCCAGCAGCTTAGTCGCTATCAACTCCGATACGCAGTATTTT
j_gene: TRBJ2-2; abundance: NA; v_gene: TRBV11-2; d_gene: NA; CDR3aa: CASSPLRTGELFF; CDR3nt: TGTGCCAGCAGCCCCCTTAGGACCGGGGAGCTGTTTTTT
j_gene: TRBJ1-2; abundance: many; v_gene: TRBV9; d_gene: NA; CDR3aa: CASSVGGPNYGYTF; CDR3nt: TGTGCCAGCAGCGTAGGGGGTCCAAACTATGGCTACACCTTC
j_gene: TRBJ2-7; abundance: NA; v_gene: TRBV28; d_gene: NA; CDR3aa: CASCPLGFALPRSEQYF; CDR3nt: TGTGCCAGCTGCCCCCTCGGGTTCGCACTCCCCAGGAGCGAGCAGTACTTC
j_gene: TRBJ1-4; abundance: many; v_gene: TRBV10-1; d_gene: NA; CDR3aa: CASSDHAGTDATNEKLFF; CDR3nt: TGCGCCAGCAGTGACCATGCCGGGACGGACGCAACTAATGAAAAACTGTTTTTT
j_gene: TRBJ1-1; abundance: many; v_gene: TRBV24-1; d_gene: NA; CDR3aa: CATSAPQNTEAFF; CDR3nt: TGTGCCACCAGTGCCCCCCAGAACACTGAAGCTTTCTTT
j_gene: TRBJ2-3; abundance: NA; v_gene: TRBV5-1; d_gene: NA; CDR3aa: CASSLSGRTDTQYF; CDR3nt: TGCGCCAGCAGCTTGTCCGGACGCACAGATACGCAGTATTTT
j_gene: TRBJ2-1; abundance: medium-sized; v_gene: TRBV27; d_gene: NA; CDR3aa: CASSLGTHNEQFF; CDR3nt: TGTGCCAGCAGTTTGGGCACCCACAATGAGCAGTTCTTC
j_gene: TRBJ1-3; abundance: medium-sized; v_gene: TRBV10-3; d_gene: NA; CDR3aa: CAIRPPSGNTIYF; CDR3nt: TGTGCCATTCGACCCCCCTCTGGAAACACCATATATTTT
j_gene: TRBJ1-1; abundance: few; v_gene: TRBV11-1; d_gene: NA; CDR3aa: CASSLERLNTEAFF; CDR3nt: TGTGCCAGCAGCTTAGAACGGCTAAACACTGAAGCTTTCTTT